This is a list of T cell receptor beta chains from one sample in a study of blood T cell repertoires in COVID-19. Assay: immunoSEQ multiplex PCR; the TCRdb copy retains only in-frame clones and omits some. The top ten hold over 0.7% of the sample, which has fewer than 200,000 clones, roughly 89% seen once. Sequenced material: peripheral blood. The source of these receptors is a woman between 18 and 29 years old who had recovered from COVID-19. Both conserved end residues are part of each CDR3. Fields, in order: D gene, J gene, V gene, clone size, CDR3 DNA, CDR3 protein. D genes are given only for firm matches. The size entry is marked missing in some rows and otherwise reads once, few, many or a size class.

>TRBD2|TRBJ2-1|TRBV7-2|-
TGTGCCAGCAGCTTAGGACTAGCGGGCCCCGTCGAGCAGTTCTTC
CASSLGLAGPVEQFF
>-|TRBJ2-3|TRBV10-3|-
TGTGCCATCAGTGAGAGAGGCGGAGGTACCACAGATACGCAGTATTTT
CAISERGGGTTDTQYF
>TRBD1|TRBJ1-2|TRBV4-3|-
TGCGCCAGCAGCCCGGACAGGGTGTCTGGCTACACCTTC
CASSPDRVSGYTF
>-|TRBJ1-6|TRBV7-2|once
TGTGCCAGCAGCTACCAGGGGCACTTCGCTAATTCACCCCTCCACTTT
CASSYQGHFANSPLHF
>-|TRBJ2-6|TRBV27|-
TGTGCCAGCAGTCCCCCTGGTGGGCCCGGGGCCAACGTCCTGACTTTC
CASSPPGGPGANVLTF
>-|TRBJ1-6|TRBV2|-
TGTGCCGCCCTGATCGGGGACTCCTATAATTCACCCCTCCACTTT
CAALIGDSYNSPLHF
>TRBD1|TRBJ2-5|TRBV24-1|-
TGTGCCACCAGAACAGGGGACCAAGAGACCCAGTACTTC
CATRTGDQETQYF
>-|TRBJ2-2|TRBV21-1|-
TGTGCCAGCAGCAACAGGACAGGGACGACAACCGGGGAGCTGTTTTTT
CASSNRTGTTTGELFF
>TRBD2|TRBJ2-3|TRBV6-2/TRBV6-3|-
TGTGCCAGCAGTTACCAGGCTAGCGGGGGGACAGATACGCAGTATTTT
CASSYQASGGTDTQYF
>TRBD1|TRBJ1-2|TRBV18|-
TGTGCCAGCTCACCTACAGGGGACAGCGGCTATGGCTACACCTTC
CASSPTGDSGYGYTF
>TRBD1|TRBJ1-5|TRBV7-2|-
TGTGCCAGCAGCTTCCTTGGGACAGGCAATCAGCCCCAGCATTTT
CASSFLGTGNQPQHF
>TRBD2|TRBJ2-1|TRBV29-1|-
TGCAGCGTAGGGAGCCTTAGCGGGAGGGGGAATGAGCAGTTCTTC
CSVGSLSGRGNEQFF
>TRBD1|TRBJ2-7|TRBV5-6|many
TGTGCCAGCAGCCTCCGGACAGGGGGATTCGGCTACGAGCAGTACTTC
CASSLRTGGFGYEQYF
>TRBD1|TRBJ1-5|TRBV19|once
TGTGCCAGTAGCACCATGACAGGGTTCGGGCAGCCCCAGCATTTT
CASSTMTGFGQPQHF
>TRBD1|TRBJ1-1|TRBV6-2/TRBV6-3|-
TGTGCCAGCAGTCGGGACAGGGATGACCGTCGATTT
CASSRDRDDRRF